The clone carrying this T cell receptor beta chain has a single count. Its antigen is unknown. PCR employed 60 Vbeta and 13 Jbeta primers. Sequencing used immunoSEQ multiplex PCR; TCRdb keeps in-frame clones, though not all of them. The sample shows some 190,000 clones, roughly 82% of them seen only once. The CDR3 totals 17 residues. The trim removed 7 bases at V and 2 bases at J, leaving 14 bases unmatched. The data derive from a study of cytomegalovirus exposure and HLA in healthy donors. Study-level findings and limits: Researchers counted about 150 TCR beta chains as cytomegalovirus-associated.

The specimen was PBMCs. V usage is TRBV6-7 and J usage is TRBJ1-2, with 9 bases aligning to TRBD1. TRBV6-7 is filed as an ORF, its function uncertain. The sequence was collected from a man aged 40-49 years in good health and CMV-seronegative. The chain's CDR3 is CASNGTGTFNYNYGYTF. CDR3 DNA: TGTGCCAGCAATGGGACAGGGACCTTCAACTACAACTATGGCTACACCTTC.